This TCR beta chain originates from a study of T cells in Graves' hyperthyroidism and ophthalmopathy. Findings and limits, study-wide: Also found in blood were most expanded thyroid clonotypes above 0.001. Ophthalmopathy and stable hyperthyroidism were separated by a 13 V-J model.

The germline V gene encodes CDR1 SEHNR and CDR2 FQNEAQ (reference sequence). This CDR3 region has 16 residues. Amplified regions were TCR beta CDR3 sequences from RNA transcripts. The study used the HTBI primer set for a first-round RT-PCR of the TCR CDR3. Using its own MiXCR run on the multiplex PCR reads, TCRdb lists one record per CDR3 protein. The sample lists under 500,000 distinct CDR3 sequences, over 12% occurring once. Orbital computed tomography and thyroid ultrasound, together with serum TRAb and thyroxine and clinical symptoms, were used for diagnoses. Fresh peripheral blood, more than 8 ml of it, supplied the PBMCs. Comment on this clonotype: Its cognate antigen is unknown.

The V and J genes are TRBV7-9 and TRBJ2-1, with 10 bases lining up with TRBD2. The J call could be wrong; TRBJ2-7 is a better fit for the DNA end. Sequencing was performed on blood. The sequence was collected from a man in his fifties with Graves' ophthalmopathy. The CDR3 DNA is TGTGCCAGCAGCTTCCAACCTAGCGGGAGCTACAATGAGCAGTACTTC. Its protein product is CASSFQPSGSYNEQYF.